This TCR beta chain was sequenced for a study of blood T cell repertoires in COVID-19. Study details: The United States, Italy and Spain were the sources of the acute and convalescent COVID-19 samples.

The CDR3 length is 12 residues. Deletions cut 6 bases from V and 3 bases from J, with 9 bases between. Germline values: CDR1 SGDLS, CDR2 YYNGEE. Source study methods: Estimation of nucleated cell counts relied on the amplification of reference gene primers. Clones were read by immunoSEQ multiplex PCR, and TCRdb kept only the in-frame ones, dropping some. From that table come the V and J calls and clone size; the DNA was used to work out D and trimming. The sample lists roughly 150,000 clones; around 85% were seen once. The receptor was derived from an elderly woman with COVID-19, enrolled during active disease. This chain joins TRBV9 and TRBJ1-2; TRBD1 is a possible D gene (6 bases). The sample was peripheral blood. CDR3 nucleotide sequence: TGTGCCAGCACCAGGGGTGACTATGGCTACACCTTC. It encodes CASTRGDYGYTF.